The sequence of this TCR beta chain was determined in a study of T cells in Graves' hyperthyroidism and ophthalmopathy. A patient was excluded if there was uncontrolled infection, other autoimmune disease, pregnancy or lactation. Concerning this clonotype itself: Its antigen is undetermined.

Findings of the study overall: The model predicted ophthalmopathy a median roughly 6.5 months before onset.

Per the germline V gene, CDR1 is LNHNV and CDR2 is YYDKDF (reference sequence). V trimming: 0 bases; J trimming: 14 bases; junction bases outside the gene matches: 14. This CDR3 region has 15 residues. The source material, RNA transcripts, was used to amplify TCR beta CDR3 regions. The study used the HTBI primer set for a first-round RT-PCR of the TCR CDR3. TCRdb redid the calling of the multiplex PCR reads with MiXCR, one entry per CDR3 protein. The data contain approximately 490,000 distinct CDR3 sequences, 20% to 25% of them seen just once; the ten biggest clones take up under 55%. The receptor was derived from a woman between 65 and 79 years old with Graves' ophthalmopathy. Input material: blood. The chain carries TRBV15 and TRBJ2-3; 7 bases agree with TRBD2. The CDR3 DNA reads as TGTGCCACCAGCAGAGATGGCGGGGGTGATTTAGCGCTGTATTTT. Protein sequence: CATSRDGGGDLALYF.